The rows below give T cell receptor beta chains drawn from one sample of a study of cytomegalovirus exposure and HLA in healthy donors. Measured with immunoSEQ multiplex PCR; TCRdb has only the in-frame clones, and not every one. Found here are 150,000 to 200,000 clones, approximately 80% of them singletons; the top ten hold around 14%. Material: PBMCs. The receptor set was obtained from a woman in her thirties or forties in good health and CMV-seronegative. Both conserved end residues are part of each CDR3. The D gene is left open where the match is weak. Clone size is stated in some rows and not others, as once, few, many or a class when expanded.

>TRBJ2-7|TRBV20-1|.|few
TGCAGTGCTGCCGCACTCGAGCAGTACTTC
CSAAALEQYF
>TRBJ1-6|TRBV11-2|TRBD1|.
TGTGCCAGCAGCTCCAGGGGGGATGCCTATAATTCACCCCTCCACTTT
CASSSRGDAYNSPLHF
>TRBJ2-2|TRBV29-1|TRBD1|.
TGCAGCGTTGATGGGACAGGGGAAGGGTTCACCGGGGAGCTGTTTTTT
CSVDGTGEGFTGELFF
>TRBJ1-1|TRBV28|.|.
TGTGCCAGCACCCCTCGGGGTTGGTACATGAACACTGAAGCTTTCTTT
CASTPRGWYMNTEAFF
>TRBJ2-2|TRBV6-5|.|.
TGTGCCAGCAGTTACTCGAGAGGCGGGGAGCTGTTTTTT
CASSYSRGGELFF
>TRBJ2-1|TRBV6-1|TRBD2|.
TGTGCCAGCAGTGAAAAGGGGCTAGCGGGAGGAAGGCAGTTCTTC
CASSEKGLAGGRQFF
>TRBJ2-1|TRBV4-2|.|once
TGTGCCAGCAGCCAAGATGAGGGACTCCTGTTCTTC
CASSQDEGLLFF
>TRBJ2-7|TRBV5-4|.|.
TGTGCCAGCAGCCTCACAGGGCTCGACGAGCAGTACTTC
CASSLTGLDEQYF
>TRBJ1-1|TRBV10-2|.|.
TGCGCCAGCAGTGAGTCGGGAGGATTGAACACTGAAGCTTTCTTT
CASSESGGLNTEAFF
>TRBJ2-2|TRBV7-3|TRBD2|.
TGTGCCAGCAGCGAGACTAGCGGGGTTAACGGGGAGCTGTTTTTT
CASSETSGVNGELFF
>TRBJ2-3|TRBV18|.|.
TGTGCCAGCTCAGACGCAGGGACAGATACGCAGTATTTT
CASSDAGTDTQYF
>TRBJ2-3|TRBV7-9|.|.
TGTTCCAGCAGCTTAGCCCAAGTACATTCAGGGACAGATACGCAGTATTTT
CSSSLAQVHSGTDTQYF
>TRBJ1-6|TRBV7-8|TRBD1|.
TGTGCCAGCAGCCGATCGGACAGGGTGGGCCATAATTCACCCCTCCACTTT
CASSRSDRVGHNSPLHF
>TRBJ2-1|TRBV6-4|TRBD2|.
TGTGCCAGCAGTGTGGGACTAGCGGTCTACAATGAGCAGTTCTTC
CASSVGLAVYNEQFF
>TRBJ2-5|TRBV28|.|.
TGTGCCAGCAGTGGCCGCAGGGTAGAGACCCAGTACTTC
CASSGRRVETQYF
>TRBJ2-1|TRBV28|.|few
TGTGCCAGCAGTTTGGCGGGTGAGCAGTTCTTC
CASSLAGEQFF
>TRBJ2-4|TRBV7-9|.|.
TGTGCCAGCAGCTTAGCAGGACAGCAAAAAAACATTCAGTACTTC
CASSLAGQQKNIQYF
>TRBJ1-1|TRBV7-9|TRBD1|.
TGTGCCAGCAACCGGGACAGGGGTCGTCAGGCTTTCTTT
CASNRDRGRQAFF
>TRBJ2-5|TRBV4-2|.|few
TGTGCCAGCAGCCTGCAGGGTGAGGAGACCCAGTACTTC
CASSLQGEETQYF
>TRBJ2-7|TRBV6-5|.|once
TGTGCCAGCAGCCCCAGGGGCCAGACCTACGAGCAGTACTTC
CASSPRGQTYEQYF
>TRBJ2-1|TRBV2|TRBD2|once
TGTGCCAGCGTAAACGACGCGGGGGGAACCAATGAGCAGTTCTTC
CASVNDAGGTNEQFF
>TRBJ1-1|TRBV7-9|.|.
TGTTCCAGCAGCCCGGGGGGGAGCACTGAAGCTTTCTTT
CSSSPGGSTEAFF
>TRBJ2-5|TRBV9|.|.
TGTGCCAGCAGCCCTATAGGTGCGGGTGTCCAAGAGACCCAGTACTTC
CASSPIGAGVQETQYF
>TRBJ1-4|TRBV5-4|.|.
TGTGCCAGCAGCCGCGGGACTGCCAATGAAAAACTGTTTTTT
CASSRGTANEKLFF
>TRBJ2-3|TRBV5-1|.|.
TGCGCCAGCAGCTTGGACGCGAGGGCGTCGGCAGATACGCAGTATTTT
CASSLDARASADTQYF
>TRBJ2-7|TRBV11-1|.|.
TGTGCCAGCAGCTTACATCGCGGGGGCCTATACGAGCAGTACTTC
CASSLHRGGLYEQYF
>TRBJ2-1|TRBV6-5|TRBD2|.
TGTGCCAGCAGTTTAAGCGGGAGCGGGTACAATGAGCAGTTCTTC
CASSLSGSGYNEQFF
>TRBJ1-1|TRBV11-3|TRBD1|.
TGTGCCAGCAGCTCGGGACAGGGTGATTTCCCTGAAGCTTTCTTT
CASSSGQGDFPEAFF
>TRBJ2-7|TRBV5-5|.|.
TGTGCCAGCCTGACGCGGCTCGGCTACGAGCAGTACTTC
CASLTRLGYEQYF
>TRBJ1-1|TRBV20-1|.|.
TGCAGTGTGAGGGGGAGCACTGAAGCTTTCTTT
CSVRGSTEAFF
>TRBJ2-7|TRBV28|.|.
TGTGCCAGCAGCCCGAGCCGGGGCTACGAGCAGTACTTC
CASSPSRGYEQYF
>TRBJ2-2|TRBV4-1|TRBD2|.
TGCGCCAGCCAAATTGGACTAGCTACCGGGGAGCTGTTTTTT
CASQIGLATGELFF
>TRBJ2-7|TRBV5-1|TRBD2|.
TGCGCCAGCAGCTCCCTGGGACTAGCGGGCTACGAGCAGTACTTC
CASSSLGLAGYEQYF
>TRBJ2-7|TRBV5-5|TRBD1|few
TGTGCCAGCAGCGGGACAGGGGAAGAGCAGTACTTC
CASSGTGEEQYF
>TRBJ1-2|TRBV5-1|.|.
TGCGCCAGCAGCTTGCGCCCCGGGACACTTGAGCGGGGCTACACCTTC
CASSLRPGTLERGYTF
>TRBJ2-3|TRBV5-1|TRBD2|.
TGCGCCAGCAGCGTGACTAGCTCGGGCACAGATACGCAGTATTTT
CASSVTSSGTDTQYF
>TRBJ2-2|TRBV11-2|TRBD1|.
TGTGCCAGCAGCCGACAGGGGTCCTTCCCCGGGGAGCTGTTTTTT
CASSRQGSFPGELFF
>TRBJ2-7|TRBV29-1|.|.
TGCAGCGTGTGGACAGTTAGCTCCTACGAGCAGTACTTC
CSVWTVSSYEQYF
>TRBJ2-1|TRBV20-1|.|.
TGCAGTGCTAGAGAGGAACAGGGTGAGTTCTTC
CSAREEQGEFF
>TRBJ1-2|TRBV6-1|.|.
TGTGCCAGCACCCCGGGAACGACTATCTATGGCTACACCTTC
CASTPGTTIYGYTF
>TRBJ1-4|TRBV19|TRBD1|.
TGTGCCAGTAGTATACCGGGACAGGCAAGTAATGAAAAACTGTTTTTT
CASSIPGQASNEKLFF
>TRBJ2-5|TRBV7-8|.|.
TGTGCCAGCAGCTTAGGGCCCCAGGGGGAGACCCAGTACTTC
CASSLGPQGETQYF
>TRBJ2-7|TRBV5-1|TRBD2|once
TGCGCCAGCAGCTTGTCAGCGGGAGGGCCCGGAGCCTCCTACGAGCAGTACTTC
CASSLSAGGPGASYEQYF
>TRBJ2-1|TRBV28|TRBD2|.
TGTGCCAGCGGGGTTGGGCGGGAGCTCTCTGCGCAGTTCTTC
CASGVGRELSAQFF
>TRBJ2-5|TRBV7-9|TRBD1|.
TGTTCCAGCAGTCGATCAGGGGGACGAGAACAGACCCAGTACTTC
CSSSRSGGREQTQYF
>TRBJ2-1|TRBV7-3|TRBD2|few
TGTGCCAGCAGCTTAGGACCGGGAGCGGGGGGAACCTACAATGAGCAGTTCTTC
CASSLGPGAGGTYNEQFF
>TRBJ2-2|TRBV5-5|.|.
TGTGCCAGCAGCTCGAGGGGGAGTTGGCTGTTTTTT
CASSSRGSWLFF
>TRBJ2-7|TRBV28|TRBD2|.
TGTGCCAGCCGGACTAGCGGGAGCGGGTCCTACGAGCAGTACTTC
CASRTSGSGSYEQYF
>TRBJ1-1|TRBV9|.|.
TGTGCCAGCAGCGTAAAAGCGGAGGTGAACACTGAAGCTTTCTTT
CASSVKAEVNTEAFF
>TRBJ2-1|TRBV7-2|TRBD1|.
TGTGCCAGCAGCCTGACGGGGACAGGGCGGATCCCTGAGCAGTTCTTC
CASSLTGTGRIPEQFF
>TRBJ2-1|TRBV5-5|.|once
TGTGCCAGCTCTCGGGAGTCTGGATATAATGAGCAGTTCTTC
CASSRESGYNEQFF
>TRBJ2-5|TRBV5-1|.|few
TGCGCCAGCAGCGTAGGAAGGGGCACCCAAGAGACCCAGTACTTC
CASSVGRGTQETQYF
>TRBJ2-2|TRBV12-5|.|.
TGTGCTAGTGGTTTGGGGCCGATTTCCGGGGAGCTGTTTTTT
CASGLGPISGELFF
>TRBJ2-2|TRBV7-2|TRBD1|.
TGTGCCAGCAGCCCGGGACAGTACACCGGGGAGCTGTTTTTT
CASSPGQYTGELFF
>TRBJ2-7|TRBV28|TRBD1|few
TGTGCCAGCAGTTCGACAGGGCTCGACTCCTACGAGCAGTACTTC
CASSSTGLDSYEQYF
>TRBJ2-5|TRBV30|TRBD1|.
TGTGCCGGAAACAGGGGGCAGGAGACCCAGTACTTC
CAGNRGQETQYF
>TRBJ1-5|TRBV19|.|.
TGTGCCAGTAGTATAAGAGGTCGGGCAGGAGCGGGCAATCAGCCCCAGCATTTT
CASSIRGRAGAGNQPQHF
>TRBJ2-1|TRBV6-4|TRBD2|.
TGTGCCAGCAGCCTACTAGCGGGGGGTTACAATGAGCAGTTCTTC
CASSLLAGGYNEQFF
>TRBJ2-5|TRBV27|TRBD2|.
TGTGCCAGCAGTTTATTAGGCCGACTAGCGGGAGAGACCCAGTACTTC
CASSLLGRLAGETQYF